Described below is a single T cell receptor (beta chain) sequence and its context. The clone's antigen remains unknown. Base qualities are missing; no much larger clone stands one base away. Genomic DNA was extracted with the Qiagen DNeasy kit from unsorted PBMCs and from negatively selected CD4+ and CD8+ fractions. Amplification of TCR beta CDR3 regions was done by immunoSEQ multiplex PCR with primers that anneal to V and J segments. Amplification bias was minimized using a synthetic immune receptor repertoire, and residual bias was removed computationally after sequencing. For the original study's pipeline: Custom Python scripts were used to quantify repertoire diversity as the Shannon entropy index. Unsorted, CD4+ and CD8+ repertoires were analyzed separately, except in combined analyses where CD4+ and CD8+ sequences were merged in silico. Clonal expansion was defined as a frequency increase of at least 2-fold after treatment compared with C1D1, and clones undetected at baseline were assigned a pseudocount of 0.5. Singleton clones were defined as clones with 0 or 1 copy at C1D1, and non-singleton clones were defined as clones with 2 or more copies. By matching protein sequences in sorted samples from the same patient, clones expanded in unsorted samples were annotated as CD4+, CD8+ or unknown. Wilcoxon tests on paired samples were used to test changes in diversity from C1D1 to C4D1. Here the immuneACCESS table is served through TCRdb, limited to in-frame sequences with V and J called. Missing clones are a known gap in these copies; in checked studies unresolved V genes cover under half, and the rest lacks a known reason. That table furnishes V, J and clone size, whereas the DNA furnished D and trimming. This sample comprises over 25,000 clones, almost 90% of them detected only once. Approximately 6.8% of the sample belongs to the ten largest clones.

These data come from a study of PD-1 blockade in classical Hodgkin lymphoma (dated by TCRdb to between 2020 and 2021). Regarding the study in general: Nivolumab dosing was 3 mg/kg intravenously every 2 weeks, continuing until either disease progression or unacceptable toxicity. The study used TCR beta sequencing and CyTOF to define a peripheral blood immune signature of response to PD-1 blockade in classical Hodgkin lymphoma. Results the study describes overall, beyond this receptor: Diversity was lower in patients who began nivolumab less than 1 year after ASCT, so these patients were left out of later analyses to avoid confounding by immune reconstitution. Baseline TCR diversity was reported to be lower in newly diagnosed patients than in healthy donors, and even lower in relapsed/refractory patients. By C4D1, a significant rise was seen in CD4+ TCR diversity but not in CD8+ TCR diversity (p=0.0027 vs p=0.16), and the rise was most apparent among complete responders (p=0.02). Baseline diversity similar to that of newly diagnosed patients was observed in trial patients achieving complete response, whereas significantly lower diversity was observed in partial responders and progressors. Only a single clinical trial cohort was studied, and what caused the repertoire differences, possibly disease activity or prior therapy, remained undefined.

The germline V gene supplies CDR1 SNHLY and CDR2 FYNNEI. Ends trimmed: V by 9 bases, J by 0 bases; bases unmatched to a gene: 6. The CDR3 spans 16 residues, from the cysteine through the phenylalanine. The only DNA kept is the CDR3, 48 bases in frame from the first base. In the paper's terms, the time point label means: cycle 1 day 1 (C1D1), immediately before nivolumab initiation. Relapse after autologous stem cell transplantation had occurred in all trial patients, and cohorts A, B and C were distinguished by prior brentuximab vedotin exposure. Using a Miltenyi CD8+ T cell isolation kit, CD8+ T cells were purified from thawed PBMCs through magnetic negative selection. The trial cohort was composed of about 53 patients with relapsed/refractory classical Hodgkin lymphoma, for whom complete response, partial response or progressive disease was recorded as best overall response. Trial patients were treated with single-agent nivolumab in the multi-cohort phase II CheckMate 205 trial. An independent review committee assessed best overall response by applying the 2007 International Working Group response criteria. Trial PBMCs were obtained immediately prior to nivolumab initiation (C1D1) and on therapy at cycle 2 day 1 and cycle 4 day 1. Peripheral blood was collected in 8 mL Vacutainer Cell Preparation Tubes, from which PBMCs were isolated by centrifugation and then cryopreserved. Purified CD4+ and CD8+ fractions were prepared only for cases where an additional PBMC sample was available. Magnetically labelled cells were removed on LS columns in a quadroMACS separator, and the flow-through was collected as the purified fraction.

Rearrangement joined TRBV2 to TRBJ1-4; 11 bases in between match TRBD1. The receptor's source is a human donor with classical Hodgkin lymphoma. The specimen was CD8+ T cells from blood, collected at baseline. The CDR3 loop reads CASLDRGRSTNEKLFF. The DNA sequence is given as TGTGCCAGTTTGGACAGGGGGCGATCAACTAATGAAAAACTGTTTTTT.